Shown below are 19 T cell receptor beta chains from a single sample sequenced in a study of blood T cell repertoires in COVID-19. The data were produced by immunoSEQ multiplex PCR, yet TCRdb's version contains in-frame clones alone and is incomplete. Of about 130,000 clones in the sample, approximately 80% were seen once. The sample was peripheral blood. The receptors stem from a man aged 35-49 years with active or convalescent COVID-19.

This sequence joins TRBV6-1 and TRBJ1-5; TRBD1 agrees at 10 bases. The CDR3 is 16 amino acids. V lost 0 bases and J lost 6; bases outside the gene matches: 5. The germline V gene has CDR1 MNHNS and CDR2 SASEGT. The chain's CDR3 is CASSEAEGQGGQPQHF. DNA for the CDR3: TGTGCCAGCAGTGAAGCCGAAGGACAGGGGGGTCAGCCCCAGCATTTT.

The chain recombines TRBV5-5 with TRBJ1-1; 10 bases are shared with TRBD1. V lost 2 bases to trimming and J lost 12 bases; unmatched junction nucleotides: 10. The germline V gene encodes CDR1 SGHKS and CDR2 YYEKEE (reference sequence). This CDR3 contains 14 residues. CDR3 in amino acids: CASSFTDRGPYPFF. The CDR3 DNA follows: TGTGCCAGCAGCTTCACCGACAGGGGGCCATATCCTTTCTTT. Together with reference TRBV5-5 and TRBJ1-1, the CDR3 gives the full variable domain: DAGVTQSPTHLIKTRGQQVTLRCSPISGHKSVSWYQQVLGQGPQFIFQYYEKEERGRGNFPDRFSARQFPNYSSELNVNALLLGDSALYLCASSFTDRGPYPFFGQGTRLTVV.

V gene TRBV6-5 combines with J gene TRBJ1-1, with 7 bases matching TRBD1. V was clipped by 2 bases and J by 4 bases; unmatched bases: 4. The CDR3 consists of 14 residues. CDR1 is MNHEY and CDR2 is SVGAGI in the germline V gene. CDR3 amino acids: CASSYRQGSTEAFF. For the CDR3, the DNA is TGTGCCAGCAGTTACCGACAGGGTAGCACTGAAGCTTTCTTT.

The chain employs TRBV9 and TRBJ1-3, with a possible D match to TRBD1 (5 bases). The CDR3 contains 15 residues. Germline values: CDR1 SGDLS, CDR2 YYNGEE. Trimming pared 4 bases from V and 3 bases from J, leaving 14 bases between. CDR3 loop: CASSTPRGNGNTIYF. CDR3 coding DNA: TGTGCCAGCAGCACCCCTAGGGGAAATGGAAACACCATATATTTT. The complete variable domain, with remaining parts taken from reference TRBV9 and TRBJ1-3, reads DSGVTQTPKHLITATGQRVTLRCSPRSGDLSVYWYQQSLDQGLQFLIQYYNGEERAKGNILERFSAQQFPDLHSELNLSSLELGDSALYFCASSTPRGNGNTIYFGEGSWLTVV.

In this sample, this clone turned up a few times. The chain carries TRBV29-1 and TRBJ1-2, with 7 bases fitting TRBD1. This CDR3 is built from 13 residues. V gave up 3 bases and J gave up 4 bases; unmatched junction bases: 5. Germline CDR1 reads SQVTM; CDR2 reads ANQGSEA. DNA of the CDR3: TGCAGCGTTGACCGACAGGGCGGCTATGGCTACACCTTC. It specifies CSVDRQGGYGYTF.

The gene calls are TRBV11-2 and TRBJ2-5; TRBD2 matches at 14 bases. CDR3 length equals 15 residues. Unmatched junction bases numbered 2, after V lost 5 bases and J lost 3 bases. The germline CDR1 and CDR2 sequences are SGHAT and FQNNGV. CDR3 loop: CASSRGLAGEETQYF. CDR3 nucleotides: TGTGCCAGCAGCAGGGGACTAGCGGGGGAAGAGACCCAGTACTTC.

The CDR3 sequence is CASSEGGRANEQFF. Written as DNA, the CDR3 is TGTGCCAGCAGTGAAGGGGGGCGGGCCAATGAGCAGTTCTTC. This sequence joins TRBV6-1 and TRBJ2-1, with D possibly TRBD1 on 6 matching bases. V lost 1 base, J lost 6 bases, and 10 bases lay in between. CDR1 and CDR2 (germline): MNHNS, SASEGT. The CDR3 extends over 14 amino acids.

This chain joins TRBV27 and TRBJ2-3; 8 bases fit TRBD1. J was trimmed by 4 bases and V by 5 bases; bases with no gene match: 5. The CDR3 length is 14 residues. Germline V gene data show CDR1 as MNHEY and CDR2 as SMNVEV (reference sequence). The CDR3 sequence is CASSQTGEPDTQYF. The CDR3 region has the DNA TGTGCCAGCAGTCAGACAGGGGAACCAGATACGCAGTATTTT.

V is TRBV5-6 and J is TRBJ1-5; D possibly corresponds to TRBD1 (5 bases). The V and J ends lost 1 base and 4 bases respectively, with 15 bases between them. The CDR3 is 16 residues long. In germline, CDR1 is SGHDT, CDR2 YYEEEE. The CDR3 loop reads CASSLRKAQGNQPQHF. CDR3 DNA: TGTGCCAGCAGCTTGAGAAAGGCGCAGGGTAATCAGCCCCAGCATTTT.

The chain carries TRBV2 and TRBJ2-5, with D possibly TRBD2 on 7 matching bases. The CDR3 runs to 13 residues. In germline, CDR1 is SNHLY, CDR2 FYNNEI. The V and J ends lost 7 bases and 3 bases respectively, with 12 bases between them. As DNA, the CDR3 is TGTGCCAGCAACAGGGCGGGGGAAGAGACCCAGTACTTC. It translates to CASNRAGEETQYF.

In this sample, this clone turned up a few times. The rearrangement uses TRBV3-1 (or the pseudogene TRBV3-2) and TRBJ1-4, with D tentatively TRBD1 (6 bases). The V and J ends lost 5 bases and 5 bases respectively, with 9 bases between them. The length of the CDR3 is 13 residues. Germline-derived CDR1 and CDR2 are LGHDT and YNNKEL (reference sequence). The CDR3 coding sequence is TGTGCCAGCAGCTCGGGGGGCAATGAAAAACTGTTTTTT. It yields the protein CASSSGGNEKLFF.

This clone was recorded only once. This sequence joins TRBV6-6 and TRBJ1-2; no reliable D call. V gave up 8 bases and J gave up 5 bases, with 9 bases separating them. Germline CDR1 is MNHNY and CDR2 is SVGAGI (reference sequence). There are 11 residues in the CDR3. The chain's CDR3 is CASGPEYGYTF. CDR3 coding DNA: TGTGCCAGCGGTCCGGAGTATGGCTACACCTTC.

The chain uses TRBV7-9 and TRBJ2-2, with 8 positions matching TRBD1. The CDR3 has 13 residues. The germline V gene encodes CDR1 SEHNR and CDR2 FQNEAQ (reference sequence). Germline trimming cut 8 bases from V and 6 bases from J; bases unmatched to any gene: 5. CDR3 sequence (DNA): TGTGCCAGCGACAGGGGTCAAGCCGGGGAGCTGTTTTTT. This encodes CASDRGQAGELFF.

V gene TRBV6-5 combines with J gene TRBJ1-6, with TRBD1 as a possible D gene (5 bases). Germline V gene lookup returns CDR1 MNHEY and CDR2 SVGAGI. The V gene lost 0 bases and the J gene lost 7 bases, with 13 bases spanning the gap. This CDR3 region has 16 residues. The CDR3 DNA sequence: TGTGCCAGCAGTTACTCTCTTGACAGCACAAATTCACCCCTCCACTTT. It translates to CASSYSLDSTNSPLHF.

The chain recombines TRBV6-6 with TRBJ1-5, with D possibly being TRBD1 (5 bases). The V gene lost 7 bases and the J gene lost 0 bases, with 10 bases spanning the gap. Germline V CDR1 and CDR2: MNHNY, SVGAGI (reference sequence). The CDR3 has 14 amino acids. CDR3 bases: TGTGCCAGCACAGAACAGGATAGCAATCAGCCCCAGCATTTT. It yields the protein CASTEQDSNQPQHF.

J is TRBJ1-2 and V is TRBV19; 12 positions match TRBD1. Trimming took 8 bases from V and 5 from J; bases not matched to a gene: 9. This CDR3 is built from 15 residues. Per the germline V gene, CDR1 is LNHDA and CDR2 is SQIVND (reference sequence). CDR3 DNA sequence: TGTGCCAGTCAATACGGGACAGGGGGCCGTTATGGCTACACCTTC. The encoded protein is CASQYGTGGRYGYTF.

The chain joins TRBV6-5 to TRBJ1-5, with D tentatively TRBD1 (6 bases). Germline V gene lookup returns CDR1 MNHEY and CDR2 SVGAGI. There are 15 residues in the CDR3. The V end was cut by 2 bases, the J end by 4 bases, with 12 bases between. The CDR3 reads CASSYGGGPNQPQHF. The CDR3 nucleotides read TGTGCCAGCAGTTACGGGGGGGGGCCAAATCAGCCCCAGCATTTT.

This clone has only one observation. The V call is TRBV2, the J call TRBJ1-1; D might be TRBD1 (5 bases). Trimming took 4 bases from V and 4 from J, leaving 13 bases between them. Germline V CDR1 and CDR2: SNHLY, FYNNEI. This CDR3 comprises 14 residues. The DNA of the CDR3 is TGTGCCAGCAGTGTGGTGGAGGGGACCACTGAAGCTTTCTTT. It is translated as CASSVVEGTTEAFF.

J is TRBJ2-2 and V is TRBV10-1; no clear D. V was trimmed by 2 bases and J by 4 bases, leaving 14 bases between them. The V gene's germline CDR1 is WNHNN and CDR2 SYGVQD (reference sequence). This CDR3 spans 16 amino acids. This CDR3 is CASSELWATGTGELFF. As DNA, the CDR3 is TGCGCCAGCAGTGAGCTATGGGCTACTGGCACCGGGGAGCTGTTTTTT.